The rows below give T cell receptor beta chains drawn from one sample of a study of T-cell reconstitution after alpha-beta-depleted transplantation in children. TCRdb called the PCR reads again in MiXCR, with one record for every CDR3 protein. The sample lists roughly 400,000 distinct CDR3 sequences, 20% seen once, with 3% to 4% in the top ten. The sample consisted of PBMCs from the stem cell graft donor, taken from the stem cell graft. These receptors were collected from a human donor who donated a stem cell graft to a child with acute myeloid leukemia. CDR3s include the opening cysteine and the closing phenylalanine or tryptophan. Fields, in order: J gene, V gene, CDR3 protein.

TRBJ2-5 | TRBV12-3/TRBV12-4 | CASSLAGLAVETQYF
TRBJ2-1 | TRBV12-3/TRBV12-4 | CASLEGSSSYNEQFF
TRBJ2-3 | TRBV25-1 | CASSPRGGVADTQYF
TRBJ2-7 | TRBV7-9 | CASSPDLGSYEQYF
TRBJ2-7 | TRBV6-2/TRBV6-3 | CASSPLLSRAYEQYF
TRBJ2-1 | TRBV2 | CASTVSPTREDEQFF
TRBJ2-7 | TRBV20-1 | CSARGGGYEQYF
TRBJ2-3 | TRBV6-1 | CASSPKGLSDTQYF
TRBJ2-5 | TRBV7-9 | CASSLEKETQYF
TRBJ1-2 | TRBV7-9 | CASSRGGLNYGYTF
TRBJ2-1 | TRBV4-1 | CASSRDLNNEQFF
TRBJ2-1 | TRBV19 | CASSWILESSYNEQFF
TRBJ1-5 | TRBV29-1 | CSVAWGNQPQHF
TRBJ1-5 | TRBV28 | CASSLRQGHQPQHF
TRBJ2-1 | TRBV5-6 | CASSFLTRTGFDNEQFF
TRBJ2-2 | TRBV28 | CASLSDSLNTGELFF
TRBJ2-1 | TRBV7-3 | CASSPDRDNEQFF
TRBJ2-5 | TRBV27 | CASSTRLLQETQYF
TRBJ2-1 | TRBV5-1 | CASSLVLAGGAGEQFF
TRBJ1-1 | TRBV7-2 | CASSLSRHPGTEAFF
TRBJ2-7 | TRBV29-1 | CSVEDFEGPPAEQYF
TRBJ2-2 | TRBV4-2 | CASSQERQGANTGELFF
TRBJ1-6 | TRBV12-3/TRBV12-4 | CASNVGPNSPLHF
TRBJ2-5 | TRBV12-3/TRBV12-4 | CASSPPDRAVETQYF
TRBJ2-7 | TRBV28 | CASSPGLYEQYF
TRBJ1-6 | TRBV6-1 | CASSPRDSFNSPLHF
TRBJ2-1 | TRBV20-1 | CSARALLAGLRNEQFF
TRBJ2-1 | TRBV29-1 | CSVGNRLAGDYGLRNEQFF
TRBJ2-1 | TRBV2 | CASSDGLAFYNEQFF
TRBJ2-5 | TRBV4-1 | CASGTGTPQIQETQYF
TRBJ2-5 | TRBV28 | CASSPPGLVRETQYF
TRBJ2-1 | TRBV12-3/TRBV12-4 | CASSIRDEQFF
TRBJ1-5 | TRBV4-3 | CASSQAAGAGQPQHF
TRBJ1-1 | TRBV29-1 | CSANQGVGNTEAFF
TRBJ2-1 | TRBV11-2 | CASSRNLAGGVSSYNEQFF
TRBJ2-7 | TRBV6-5 | CASSYSSGTWEQYF
TRBJ2-1 | TRBV11-2 | CASSWRSGRNNEQFF
TRBJ2-3 | TRBV11-2 | CASSRTPGQGTDTQYF
TRBJ2-2 | TRBV20-1 | CSARTGTANTGELFF
TRBJ2-2 | TRBV20-1 | CSALGLAGVEGELFF
TRBJ2-7 | TRBV28 | CASRGWNSQTYEQYF
TRBJ1-1 | TRBV28 | CASDLGRGLEDTEAFF
TRBJ2-7 | TRBV12-5 | CASGYQAGTSGRSSYEQYF
TRBJ2-1 | TRBV20-1 | CSASGDRGYNEQFF
TRBJ2-7 | TRBV30 | CAWTLDRVYEQYF
TRBJ2-1 | TRBV28 | CASRVGTSGTASYNEQFF
TRBJ2-2 | TRBV7-8 | CASTSTQGANTGELFF
TRBJ2-1 | TRBV27 | CASIHTTGGYNEQFF
TRBJ2-1 | TRBV24-1 | CATSGAGNALGNEQFF
TRBJ2-5 | TRBV12-3/TRBV12-4 | CASSFGAGGGGETQYF
TRBJ2-1 | TRBV7-2 | CASSFLDYEQFF
TRBJ2-2 | TRBV4-3 | CASSQGQGLGELFF
TRBJ2-1 | TRBV4-3 | CASSRFQGEQFF
TRBJ2-1 | TRBV28 | CASSPGSHSSYNEQFF
TRBJ2-5 | TRBV10-2 | CASRNPWTSGVSGQETQYF